Here is one TCR beta chain with its context. No antigen is known for it. This sample stems from a study of cytomegalovirus exposure and HLA in healthy donors. Study-level information: Among the roughly 400 genotyped donors, 81% were placed in the Caucasian-associated ancestry cluster. Notes on the study in general: Accurate prediction of most subjects' HLA-A and HLA-B alleles from TCR beta sequences was reported. CMV serostatus stood as the only immune exposure information on hand.

Trimming removed 3 bases from V and 2 bases from J; junction bases left unmatched: 5. Germline loops: CDR1 MDHEN, CDR2 SYDVKM. This CDR3 contains 15 residues. Researchers ran the PCR with 60 Vbeta and 13 Jbeta primers. Only in-frame clones appear in the TCRdb table, and some are missing; sequencing was by immunoSEQ multiplex PCR. The profile shows tens of thousands of clones, approximately 71% of them singletons. This clonotype originated in a man aged 35 to 55 in good health and CMV-seronegative. V is TRBV28 and J is TRBJ2-5, with 8 bases fitting TRBD1. Sequencing was done on a sample of PBMCs. The CDR3 sequence: CASSLRTGIQETQYF. CDR3 in DNA: TGTGCCAGCAGTTTGCGGACAGGGATTCAAGAGACCCAGTACTTC.